This entry concerns a single T cell receptor (beta chain). This sample is drawn from a study of blood T cells in healthy people across ages. Sample donors were healthy Caucasian individuals that came from Russia, aged roughly 6 to 100. This CDR3 region has 16 residues. The V gene's germline CDR1 is SNHLY and CDR2 FYNNEI. Between the trimmed V and J ends, which lost 6 bases and 0 bases, there was a span of 15 bases. The use of a sample-barcoded 5' primer and a J-beta primer mix characterized a second PCR of roughly 6 to 11 cycles. TCRdb independently ran MiXCR on the 5' RACE reads; one entry per CDR3 protein. The sample lists over 1,500,000 distinct CDR3 sequences; approximately 40% were seen once.

This chain joins TRBV2 and TRBJ2-1, with a tentative D call TRBD1 (7 bases). The source is a human donor in good health. The specimen was blood. The CDR3 here is CASRGGAGGSYNEQFF. The CDR3 nucleotides are TGTGCCAGCAGGGGCGGGGCAGGGGGCTCCTACAATGAGCAGTTCTTC.